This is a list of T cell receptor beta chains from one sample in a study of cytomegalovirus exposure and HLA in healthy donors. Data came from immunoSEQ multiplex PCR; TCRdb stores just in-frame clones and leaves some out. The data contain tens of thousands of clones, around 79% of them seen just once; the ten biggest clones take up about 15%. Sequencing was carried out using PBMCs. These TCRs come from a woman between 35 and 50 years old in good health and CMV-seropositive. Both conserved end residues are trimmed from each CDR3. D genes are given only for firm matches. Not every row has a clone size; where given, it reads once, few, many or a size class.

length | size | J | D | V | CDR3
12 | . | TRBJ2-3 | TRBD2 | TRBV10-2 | ASRPASGSDTQY
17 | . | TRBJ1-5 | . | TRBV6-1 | ASSASFSSVRDTNQPQH
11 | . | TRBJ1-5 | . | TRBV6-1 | ASSEQGWQPQH
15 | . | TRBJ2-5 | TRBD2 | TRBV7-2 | ASSLFRRREFGETQY
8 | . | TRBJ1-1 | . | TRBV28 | ATRETEAF
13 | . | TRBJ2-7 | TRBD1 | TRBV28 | ASSPWGQGTGEQY
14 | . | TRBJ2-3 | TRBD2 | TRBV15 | ATSRVLAGGTDTQY
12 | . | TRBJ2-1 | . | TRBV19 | ASSIAGTYNEQF
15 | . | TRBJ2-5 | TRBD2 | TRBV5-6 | ASRAGRGAGFQETQY
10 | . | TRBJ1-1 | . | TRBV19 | ASSIGADEAF
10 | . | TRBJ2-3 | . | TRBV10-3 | AGGQSTDTQY
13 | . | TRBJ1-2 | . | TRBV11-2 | ASGDSRGGFYGYT
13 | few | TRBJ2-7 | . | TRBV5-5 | ASSGSRTVSYEQY
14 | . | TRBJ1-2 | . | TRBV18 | ASSHGGLENLYGYT
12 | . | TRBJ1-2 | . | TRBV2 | ASSEPGDTNGYT
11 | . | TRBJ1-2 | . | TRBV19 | ASSIRGNYGYT
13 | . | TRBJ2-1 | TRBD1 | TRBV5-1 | ASSSERDRNNEQF
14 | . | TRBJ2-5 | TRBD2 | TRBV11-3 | ASSLGLAGYQETQY
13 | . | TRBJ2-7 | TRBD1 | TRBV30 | AWSADREINYEQY
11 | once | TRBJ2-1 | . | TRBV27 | ASMQGHYNEQF
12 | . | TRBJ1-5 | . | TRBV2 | ASSEERGGQPQH
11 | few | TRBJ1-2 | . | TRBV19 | ATTPAGDYGYT
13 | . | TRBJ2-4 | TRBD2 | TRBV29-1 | SVGGQAGGLNIQY
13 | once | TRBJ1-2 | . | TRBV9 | ASSRSGGLNYGYT
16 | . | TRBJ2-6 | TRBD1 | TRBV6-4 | ASSEMGQQGSGANVLT
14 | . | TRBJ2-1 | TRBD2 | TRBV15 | ATSREASGGSSEQF
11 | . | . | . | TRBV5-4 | ASSFGAAYEQY
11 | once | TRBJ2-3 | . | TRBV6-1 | ASSEPTSDTQY
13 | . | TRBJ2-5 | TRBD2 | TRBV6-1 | ASSEQRGGQETQY
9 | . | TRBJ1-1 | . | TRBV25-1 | ASPESTEAF
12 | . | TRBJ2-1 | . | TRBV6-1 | ASSEGAAYNEQF
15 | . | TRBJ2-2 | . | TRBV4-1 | ASSQDRSGTNTGELF
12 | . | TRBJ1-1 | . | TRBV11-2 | ASSLAGVNTEAF
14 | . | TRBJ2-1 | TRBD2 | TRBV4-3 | ASSQGTSGFYNEQF
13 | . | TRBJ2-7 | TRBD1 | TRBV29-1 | SVEPSGGDVGEQY
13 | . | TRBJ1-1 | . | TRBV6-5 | ASSYSGGLRTEAF
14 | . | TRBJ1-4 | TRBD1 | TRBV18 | ASSRQGTATNEKLF
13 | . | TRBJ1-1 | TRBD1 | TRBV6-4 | ASSDSWTGGTEAF
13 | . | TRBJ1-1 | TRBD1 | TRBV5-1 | ASSLGQGLNTEAF
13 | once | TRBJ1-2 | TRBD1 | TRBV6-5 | ASSSWTGGWYGYT
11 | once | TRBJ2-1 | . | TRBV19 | ASSIGQVNEQF
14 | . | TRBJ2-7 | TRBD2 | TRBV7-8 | ASSTTGTSGFYEQY
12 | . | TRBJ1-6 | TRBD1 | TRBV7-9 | ASSYDRESSPLH
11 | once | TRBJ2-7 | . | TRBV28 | ASRRSRSYEQY
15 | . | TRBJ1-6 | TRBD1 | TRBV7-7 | ASLLCRDSSYNSPLH
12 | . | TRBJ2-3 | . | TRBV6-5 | ASSRTTTADTQY
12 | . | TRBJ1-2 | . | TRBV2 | ASTQESVNYGYT
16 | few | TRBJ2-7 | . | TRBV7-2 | ASSLEFAGGGMSYEQY
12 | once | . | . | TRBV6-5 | ASSAQGFTYEQY
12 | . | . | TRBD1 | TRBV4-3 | ASSQDRDSYEQY
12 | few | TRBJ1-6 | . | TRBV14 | ASSQEGHSSPLH
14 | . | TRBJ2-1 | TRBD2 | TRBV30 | AWSVPGAGPYNEQF
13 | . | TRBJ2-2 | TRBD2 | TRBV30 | AWRPGLAGTGELF
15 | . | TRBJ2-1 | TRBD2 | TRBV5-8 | ASSYTSLLAGFYEQF